Shown below are 8 T cell receptor beta chains from a single sample sequenced in a study of T cells in Graves' hyperthyroidism and ophthalmopathy. RNA transcripts served as the template for amplifying TCR beta CDR3 regions. The HTBI primer set drove a first-round RT-PCR of the TCR CDR3. From the multiplex PCR reads, TCRdb called clonotypes with MiXCR, one entry per CDR3 protein. The top ten clones hold about 45% of a sample with around 570,000 distinct CDR3 sequences, 20% of them seen once. The sequencing input was blood. The source of these receptors is a man aged 40-49 years with Graves' ophthalmopathy.

This clonotype appeared many times. The chain joins TRBV11-2 to TRBJ1-4; 8 positions agree with TRBD1. V lost 4 bases and J lost 3; bases outside the gene matches: 4. The length of the CDR3 is 15 residues. From germline, CDR1 is SGHAT and CDR2 FQNNGV. CDR3 DNA: TGTGCCAGCAGCTCTCAGGGGGCGGCTAATGAAAAACTGTTTTTT. This sequence encodes CASSSQGAANEKLFF.

This clonotype was counted between two and nine times. Written as DNA, the CDR3 is TGTGCCATCAGGTCCCTAGCGGGGGCCCCCTACGAGCAGTACTTC. This gives the protein CAIRSLAGAPYEQYF. The genes are TRBV10-3 and TRBJ2-7; 10 bases line up with TRBD2. This CDR3 has 15 amino acids. V was clipped by 6 bases and J by 2 bases; unmatched bases: 7. Germline loops: CDR1 ENHRY, CDR2 SYGVKD.

Many counts were recorded for this clonotype. Here the CDR3 DNA reads TGTGCCAGCAGCCAATTTTCCGGCTACGAGCAGTACTTC. Its translation: CASSQFSGYEQYF. The chain is built from TRBV3-1 and TRBJ2-7; D is unresolved. The CDR3 loop spans 13 amino acids. Germline CDR1 is LGHDT and CDR2 is YNNKEL (reference sequence). Trimming pared 2 bases from V and 3 bases from J, leaving 8 bases between.

This clonotype was seen more than once but under ten times. The J gene is TRBJ2-2, the V gene TRBV18, with TRBD1 matching over 9 bases. After removal of 0 bases from V and 5 bases from J, the junction contained 4 bases not matched to a gene. The CDR3 contains 16 residues. Germline CDR1 is KGHSH and CDR2 is LQKENI. CDR3 residues: CASSPPNRGQTGELFF. The CDR3 DNA follows: TGTGCCAGCTCACCACCGAACAGGGGGCAAACCGGGGAGCTGTTTTTT.

As for this clonotype: A single base separates this from a much larger clone, so it may be a read error. The chain combines TRBV27 with TRBJ2-1; TRBD2 matches at 14 bases. The end of the DNA is better explained by TRBJ2-7, so the J call may be wrong. Germline V CDR1 and CDR2: MNHEY, SMNVEV (reference sequence). CDR3 length equals 15 residues. The CDR3 loop is CASIPTSGGANEQYF. The CDR3 nucleotides read TGTGCCAGCATACCGACTAGCGGGGGGGCCAATGAGCAGTACTTC.

In this sample, this clonotype turned up many times. The rearrangement joins TRBV7-8 to TRBJ2-2; D perhaps matches TRBD2 (6 bases). The CDR3 is 14 amino acids. The germline V gene encodes CDR1 SGHVS and CDR2 FQNEAQ. The germline V and J ends were trimmed by 6 bases and 2 bases, with 10 bases remaining between them. In DNA, the CDR3 is TGTGCCAGCAGGAGGGGAGGAAACACCGGGGAGCTGTTTTTT. Amino acid sequence: CASRRGGNTGELFF. The full variable domain, completed using reference TRBV7-8 and TRBJ2-2, is GAGVSQSPRYKVAKRGQDVALRCDPISGHVSLFWYQQALGQGPEFLTYFQNEAQLDKSGLPSDRFFAERPEGSVSTLKIQRTQQEDSAVYLCASRRGGNTGELFFGEGSRLTVL.

This chain connects TRBV7-9 to TRBJ1-1; D gene ambiguous. Germline V lookup: CDR1 SEHNR, CDR2 FQNEAQ (reference sequence). This CDR3 is 18 amino acids long. Trimming stripped 0 bases from V and 1 base from J, with 18 bases between. CDR3 nucleotide sequence: TGTGCCAGCAGCTTAGCGATAAGATCTGACCGAAGGAACACTGAAGCTTTCTTT. Its translation is CASSLAIRSDRRNTEAFF.

There are many counts of this clonotype. This rearrangement joins TRBV9 to TRBJ2-3, with D possibly matching TRBD2 (5 bases). The germline gives CDR1 SGDLS, CDR2 YYNGEE. Trimming took off 0 bases at V and 0 bases at J, with 8 bases between the two ends. The CDR3 has 15 amino acids. The CDR3 region has the DNA TGTGCCAGCAGCGTAGGAGGCGGGAGCACAGATACGCAGTATTTT. It encodes CASSVGGGSTDTQYF.